Included here is one TCR beta chain sequence, with context. The data belong to a study of blood T cell repertoires in COVID-19. Background on the study: Researchers got acute and convalescent COVID-19 samples from the United States, Italy and Spain. In each case, the material was cDNA or gDNA derived from T cells, B-cell-depleted T cells, or PBMCs.

Original processing methods: Reference gene primer amplification in the assay estimated nucleated cell counts. Sequencing used immunoSEQ multiplex PCR; TCRdb keeps in-frame clones, though not all of them. That table is the source of V, J and clone size, and D and trimming were worked out from the DNA. The sample contains 650,000 to 800,000 clones, about 87% of which appear only once. CDR1 is KGHDR, CDR2 SFDVKD, per germline. The CDR3 sequence is 15 residues long. Trimming pared 3 bases from V and 6 bases from J, leaving 15 bases between. J is TRBJ2-3 and V is TRBV24-1; TRBD1 might be the D (5 bases). The origin of this receptor is a woman aged 18-29 years with acute or convalescent COVID-19. Material: peripheral blood. The CDR3 DNA sequence: TGTGCCACCAGTGATCCTCGCTTGGGGCGCGATACGCAGTATTTT. Translated: CATSDPRLGRDTQYF.